The T cell receptor (beta chain) described here comes from a study of blood T cell repertoires in COVID-19. Whole-study context: Material from acute and convalescent COVID-19 was sourced from the United States, Italy and Spain. From T cells, B-cell-depleted T cells, or PBMCs came the material, which was cDNA or gDNA.

As originally analysed: Researchers report that nucleated cell counts were estimated from reference gene primer amplification. TCRdb's copy holds only in-frame clones and misses some; the assay was immunoSEQ multiplex PCR. Clone size and the V and J calls come from that table; the DNA yielded D and trimming. The data contain 200,000 to 300,000 clones, around 87% of them singletons. The V segment lost 3 bases and the J segment 1 base; nucleotides outside the gene matches: 10. The germline gives CDR1 KGHSH, CDR2 LQKENI. The CDR3 length is 17 residues. Sequencing used peripheral blood. The chain is built from TRBV18 and TRBJ2-7, with 9 bases lining up with TRBD2. The sequence was collected from a woman in her sixties with COVID-19, enrolled during active disease. CDR3 sequence: CASSPRAGGQGSYEQYF. CDR3 nucleotide sequence: TGTGCCAGCTCACCGCGGGCGGGAGGGCAGGGATCCTACGAGCAGTACTTC.